The rows below give T cell receptor beta chains drawn from one sample of a study of vaccination effects on CD4 cells after COVID-19. The repertoire was sequenced with immunoSEQ multiplex PCR; TCRdb's copy has only in-frame clones and lacks some. Here the sample spans 25,000 to 35,000 clones, roughly four fifths being singletons. No antigen has been identified for these receptors. Source: CD4+ T cells from PBMCs cultured with HCoV-229E spike peptides, taken after COVID-19 vaccination. The receptor set was obtained from a human donor who received a COVID-19 vaccine. Both conserved end residues are part of each CDR3. A D gene is named only where the DNA matches it firmly. Size values are once, few and many counts, or a class for expanded clones, and some rows have none.

clone size: -; D gene: TRBD2; J gene: TRBJ2-2; V gene: TRBV7-8; CDR3 DNA: TGTGCCAGCAGCGACCAGGCGGGAGTTACGACCGGGGAGCTGTTTTTT; CDR3 protein: CASSDQAGVTTGELFF
clone size: few; D gene: -; J gene: TRBJ2-7; V gene: TRBV10-1; CDR3 DNA: TGCGCCAGCAGCGAGGGGAGGTTCGCCTACGAGCAGTACTTC; CDR3 protein: CASSEGRFAYEQYF
clone size: -; D gene: -; J gene: TRBJ2-7; V gene: TRBV12-3/TRBV12-4; CDR3 DNA: TGTGCCAGCTCTTGGGTGACCTACGAGCAGTACTTC; CDR3 protein: CASSWVTYEQYF
clone size: -; D gene: -; J gene: TRBJ1-2; V gene: TRBV18; CDR3 DNA: TGTGCCAGCTCACCGACACTCTCTTGGACAGACTTAAACTATGGCTACACCTTC; CDR3 protein: CASSPTLSWTDLNYGYTF
clone size: few; D gene: -; J gene: TRBJ2-2; V gene: TRBV7-7; CDR3 DNA: TGTGCCAGCAGCCCGGGTAGACTAGTGAACACCGGGGAGCTGTTTTTT; CDR3 protein: CASSPGRLVNTGELFF
clone size: -; D gene: TRBD1; J gene: TRBJ2-1; V gene: TRBV2; CDR3 DNA: TGTGCCAGCAGTGGAGGACAGGGGGCATGGGATGAGCAGTTCTTC; CDR3 protein: CASSGGQGAWDEQFF
clone size: -; D gene: -; J gene: TRBJ2-3; V gene: TRBV1; CDR3 DNA: TGCACCAGCAGCCAATTAAGGGTTGGGACTAGCGGGAAACGAAGCACAGATACGCAGTATTTT; CDR3 protein: CTSSQLRVGTSGKRSTDTQYF
clone size: -; D gene: -; J gene: TRBJ2-4; V gene: TRBV5-1; CDR3 DNA: TGCGCCAGCAGCTTGGAGGGGGGGAGGAACATTCAGTACTTC; CDR3 protein: CASSLEGGRNIQYF
clone size: -; D gene: -; J gene: TRBJ2-1; V gene: TRBV25-1; CDR3 DNA: TGTGCCAGCAGGATTAGCGGTTACAATGAGCAGTTCTTC; CDR3 protein: CASRISGYNEQFF
clone size: -; D gene: -; J gene: TRBJ2-7; V gene: TRBV18; CDR3 DNA: TGTGCCAGCTCACCACGAGGGCGGCAACCGACAATTTACGAGCAGTACTTC; CDR3 protein: CASSPRGRQPTIYEQYF
clone size: once; D gene: TRBD2; J gene: TRBJ2-7; V gene: TRBV6-5; CDR3 DNA: TGTGCCAGCAGTTACAAGTCTAGCGGAGGCTACGAGCAGTACTTC; CDR3 protein: CASSYKSSGGYEQYF
clone size: few; D gene: -; J gene: TRBJ2-3; V gene: TRBV27; CDR3 DNA: TGTGCCAGCAGTCGACAAACTAGCACAGATACGCAGTATTTT; CDR3 protein: CASSRQTSTDTQYF
clone size: -; D gene: -; J gene: TRBJ2-1; V gene: TRBV29-1; CDR3 DNA: TGCAGCGTTGGTGCGGGGTTCTATGAGCAGTTCTTC; CDR3 protein: CSVGAGFYEQFF
clone size: -; D gene: TRBD1; J gene: TRBJ2-7; V gene: TRBV19; CDR3 DNA: TGTGCCAGTAGTATACGTTCCAGGGGGCGATACGAGCAGTACTTC; CDR3 protein: CASSIRSRGRYEQYF
clone size: -; D gene: -; J gene: TRBJ1-2; V gene: TRBV6-1; CDR3 DNA: TGTGCCAGCAGTCTTACTCAGGGCCTCGGGGGCTACACCTTC; CDR3 protein: CASSLTQGLGGYTF
clone size: -; D gene: -; J gene: TRBJ1-6; V gene: TRBV21-1; CDR3 DNA: TGTGCCAGCAGCAAAGCGGAGGGGGCGCAGAATTCACCCCTCCACTTT; CDR3 protein: CASSKAEGAQNSPLHF
clone size: once; D gene: -; J gene: TRBJ2-5; V gene: TRBV21-1; CDR3 DNA: TGTGCCAGCAGCAAAGTCACCGGGGGGACCCAGTACTTC; CDR3 protein: CASSKVTGGTQYF
clone size: -; D gene: -; J gene: TRBJ1-6; V gene: TRBV3-1/TRBV3-2; CDR3 DNA: TGTGCCAGCAGCCTCGGCCAAAGGAATTCACCCCTCCACTTT; CDR3 protein: CASSLGQRNSPLHF
clone size: -; D gene: -; J gene: TRBJ1-4; V gene: TRBV10-3; CDR3 DNA: TGTGCCATCAGGGGTCAGGGGCCCGAAAAACTGTTTTTT; CDR3 protein: CAIRGQGPEKLFF
clone size: -; D gene: TRBD2; J gene: TRBJ2-3; V gene: TRBV7-9; CDR3 DNA: TGTGCCAGCAGCTTAGCTAGCGGGACTACAGATACGCAGTATTTT; CDR3 protein: CASSLASGTTDTQYF
clone size: once; D gene: -; J gene: TRBJ1-2; V gene: TRBV6-7; CDR3 DNA: TGTGCCAGCAGCCCACGGGGAAACTATGGCTACACCTTC; CDR3 protein: CASSPRGNYGYTF
clone size: few; D gene: TRBD2; J gene: TRBJ2-7; V gene: TRBV24-1; CDR3 DNA: TGTGCCACCAGTGAATTTCCAACCGGGACTAAGCTCGAGCAGTACTTC; CDR3 protein: CATSEFPTGTKLEQYF
clone size: -; D gene: -; J gene: TRBJ2-1; V gene: TRBV20-1; CDR3 DNA: TGCAGTGCTAGTCCCGCCGAGGACTGGAGCTCCTACAATGAGCAGTTCTTC; CDR3 protein: CSASPAEDWSSYNEQFF
clone size: once; D gene: -; J gene: TRBJ1-5; V gene: TRBV3-1/TRBV3-2; CDR3 DNA: TGTGCCAGCAGCCAAGCAGGGGCCAATTATCAGCCCCAGCATTTT; CDR3 protein: CASSQAGANYQPQHF
clone size: -; D gene: -; J gene: TRBJ2-1; V gene: TRBV13; CDR3 DNA: TGTGCCAGCAGAACTCTTTCAAGCAATGAGCAGTTCTTC; CDR3 protein: CASRTLSSNEQFF
clone size: -; D gene: -; J gene: TRBJ2-5; V gene: TRBV15; CDR3 DNA: TGTGCCACCAGCAGGGACCCAGGGCAGCAAGAGACCCAGTACTTC; CDR3 protein: CATSRDPGQQETQYF
clone size: -; D gene: -; J gene: TRBJ2-1; V gene: TRBV5-1; CDR3 DNA: TGCGCCAGCAGCCTGTTAGTGGGAGTGATAGAGAATGAGCAGTTCTTC; CDR3 protein: CASSLLVGVIENEQFF
clone size: few; D gene: -; J gene: TRBJ2-7; V gene: TRBV5-1; CDR3 DNA: TGCGCCAGCAGGGGGGGTTTCGATCTCGGGGAAAAGAGCTACGAGCAGTACTTC; CDR3 protein: CASRGGFDLGEKSYEQYF
clone size: -; D gene: -; J gene: TRBJ1-5; V gene: TRBV7-2; CDR3 DNA: TGTGCCAGCAGCCCCGACAGCAATCAGCCCCAGCATTTT; CDR3 protein: CASSPDSNQPQHF
clone size: few; D gene: TRBD2; J gene: TRBJ2-1; V gene: TRBV11-2; CDR3 DNA: TGTGCCAGCAGCTTAGTAGGCCTAGCGGGCTCCTACAATGAGCAGTTCTTC; CDR3 protein: CASSLVGLAGSYNEQFF
clone size: -; D gene: TRBD1; J gene: TRBJ1-1; V gene: TRBV5-1; CDR3 DNA: TGCGCCAGCGGCGTTGACAGGGGAGATACTGAAGCTTTCTTT; CDR3 protein: CASGVDRGDTEAFF
clone size: -; D gene: -; J gene: TRBJ1-2; V gene: TRBV3-1/TRBV3-2; CDR3 DNA: TGTGCCAGCAGCCAAGATGGGCGCGGGGGCTACACCTTC; CDR3 protein: CASSQDGRGGYTF